This TCR beta chain stems from a study of radiotherapy plus CTLA-4 blockade in lung cancer. Overall study findings and caveats: Early clone dynamics of blood T cells, plus interferon-beta, reportedly predicted response best. Tumor-origin TCR clones grew in blood after radiotherapy plus ipilimumab.

Turning to this clone: Antigen unknown.

The V and J ends lost 6 bases and 3 bases, in that order; junction bases with no gene match: 6. The germline V gene has CDR1 SNHLY and CDR2 FYNNEI. This CDR3 is built from 14 residues. TCRdb keeps only in-frame clones here, not all; method: immunoSEQ multiplex PCR. The sample holds roughly 44,000 clones, about 88% seen once. The source was peripheral blood, collected from a patient treated with radiotherapy plus ipilimumab. The V gene is TRBV2, the J gene TRBJ2-7, with 9 bases that match TRBD1. This receptor was identified in a human donor with non-small cell lung cancer whose response to radiotherapy plus ipilimumab could not be evaluated. CDR3 loop: CASRTGTGLYEQYF. The DNA of the CDR3 is TGTGCCAGCAGAACCGGGACAGGGCTCTACGAGCAGTACTTC.